This T cell receptor (beta chain) was retrieved from a study of early stage breast cancer tumors. Looking at the study overall: Samples were sequenced at about 10-fold average coverage.

Profiling relied on immunoSEQ multiplex PCR, and the TCRdb table lists in-frame clones only, not all of them. The top ten hold 10% to 15% of the sample, which has 9,000 to 10,000 clones, roughly 60% seen once. The study, taken as a whole, reports: Compared with adjacent normal breast, tumors showed about 2.3-fold denser, more clonal T cells.

For this clone: The antigen is undetermined.

Sequenced sample: breast tumor tissue. This clonotype was obtained from a person aged 60 to 70 with breast cancer.

As DNA, the CDR3 is TGTGCCACCAGCAGAGACGGGGGGTACTACAATGAGCAGTTCTTC. Translating it yields CATSRDGGYYNEQFF. The chain has TRBV15 and TRBJ2-1, with 7 nucleotides matching TRBD2. The CDR3 is made up of 15 amino acids. The germline CDR1 and CDR2 sequences are LNHNV and YYDKDF (reference sequence). The J segment lost 3 bases and the V segment lost 0 bases, leaving 2 bases of the junction unmatched.